The clone carrying this TCR beta chain was seen many times. No antigen is known for it. This sample is drawn from a study of CD8+CD57+ T cells in acquired aplastic anemia. Background on the study: Sorted CD4+ and CD8+ cells gave an average of around 3.3 ug of DNA. Study-wide points: Patient and control CD8+ Simpson's diversity was not significantly different. In common between the patients and the controls were twenty-nine CD8+ CDR3 sequences.

TCR beta VDJ and CDR3 were profiled, and genomic DNA was the template. TCRdb re-called the reads with MiXCR, one entry per CDR3 protein. This sample has about 270,000 distinct CDR3 sequences; 55% to 65% occur once, and the top ten carry 6.5% to 10%. The sequenced material came from sorted CD4+, CD8+, or CD8+CD57+ T cells (not recorded which) from PBMCs. The clonotype was recovered from a human donor with severe aplastic anemia or a healthy control (not recorded which).

CDR3 protein: CASSQGLAYEQYF. CDR3 coding DNA: TGTGCCAGCAGCCAGGGACTAGCCTACGAGCAGTACTTC. This chain joins TRBV6-6 and TRBJ2-7, with 8 bases aligning to TRBD2. Germline CDR1 reads MNHNY; CDR2 reads SVGAGI (reference sequence). V lost 6 bases and J lost 2; bases outside the gene matches: 3. The CDR3 sequence is 13 residues long.